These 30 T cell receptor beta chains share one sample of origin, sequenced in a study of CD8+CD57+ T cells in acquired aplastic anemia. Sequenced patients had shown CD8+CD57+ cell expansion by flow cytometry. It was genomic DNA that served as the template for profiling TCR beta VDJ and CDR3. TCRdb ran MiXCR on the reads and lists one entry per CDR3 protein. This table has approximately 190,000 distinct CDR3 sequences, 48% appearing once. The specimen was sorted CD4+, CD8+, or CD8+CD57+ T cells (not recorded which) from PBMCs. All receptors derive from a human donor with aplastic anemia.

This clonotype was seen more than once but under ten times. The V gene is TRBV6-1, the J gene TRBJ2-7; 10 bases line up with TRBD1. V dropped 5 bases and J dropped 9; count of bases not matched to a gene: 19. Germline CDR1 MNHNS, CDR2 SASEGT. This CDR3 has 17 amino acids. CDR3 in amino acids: CASSLFPAGTGVAGQYF. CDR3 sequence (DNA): TGTGCCAGCAGTCTTTTCCCCGCCGGGACAGGGGTTGCTGGGCAGTACTTC.

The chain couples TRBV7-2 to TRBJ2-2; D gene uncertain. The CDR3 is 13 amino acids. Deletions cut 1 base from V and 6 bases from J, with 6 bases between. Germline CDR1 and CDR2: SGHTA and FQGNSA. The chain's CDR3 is CASSLGDPGELFF. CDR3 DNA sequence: TGTGCCAGCAGCTTAGGCGATCCCGGGGAGCTGTTTTTT.

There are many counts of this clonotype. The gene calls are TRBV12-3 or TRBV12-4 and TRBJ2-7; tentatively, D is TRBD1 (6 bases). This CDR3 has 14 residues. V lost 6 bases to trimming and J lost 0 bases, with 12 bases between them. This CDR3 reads CASSPTGSSYEQYF. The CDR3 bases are TGTGCCAGCAGCCCAACAGGGAGCTCCTACGAGCAGTACTTC.

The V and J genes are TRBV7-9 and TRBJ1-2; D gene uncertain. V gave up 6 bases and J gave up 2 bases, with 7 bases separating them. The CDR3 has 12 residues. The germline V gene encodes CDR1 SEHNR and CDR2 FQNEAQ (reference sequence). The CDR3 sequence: CASSPDNYGYTF. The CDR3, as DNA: TGTGCCAGCAGTCCTGACAACTATGGCTACACCTTC.

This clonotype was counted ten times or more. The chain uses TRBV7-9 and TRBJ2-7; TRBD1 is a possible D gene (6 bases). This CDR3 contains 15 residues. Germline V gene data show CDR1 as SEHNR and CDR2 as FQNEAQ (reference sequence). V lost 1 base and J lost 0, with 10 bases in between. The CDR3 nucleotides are TGTGCCAGCAGCTTAGACCGACAGGACTCCTACGAGCAGTACTTC. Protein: CASSLDRQDSYEQYF. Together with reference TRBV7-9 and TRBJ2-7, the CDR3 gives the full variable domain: DTGVSQNPRHKITKRGQNVTFRCDPISEHNRLYWYRQTLGQGPEFLTYFQNEAQLEKSRLLSDRFSAERPKGSFSTLEIQRTEQGDSAMYLCASSLDRQDSYEQYFGPGTRLTVT.

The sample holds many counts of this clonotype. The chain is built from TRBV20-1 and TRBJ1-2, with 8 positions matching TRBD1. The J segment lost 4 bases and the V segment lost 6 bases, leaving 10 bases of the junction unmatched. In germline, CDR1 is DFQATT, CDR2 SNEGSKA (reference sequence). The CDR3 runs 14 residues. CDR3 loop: CSAGPAGQVYGYTF. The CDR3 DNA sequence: TGCAGTGCAGGACCAGCGGGACAGGTCTATGGCTACACCTTC.

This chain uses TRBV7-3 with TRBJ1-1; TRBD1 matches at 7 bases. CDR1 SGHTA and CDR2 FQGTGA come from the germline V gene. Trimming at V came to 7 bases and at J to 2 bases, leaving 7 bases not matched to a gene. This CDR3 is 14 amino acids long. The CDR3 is CASKSGTANTEAFF. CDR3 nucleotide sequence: TGTGCCAGCAAGTCGGGGACAGCTAACACTGAAGCTTTCTTT.

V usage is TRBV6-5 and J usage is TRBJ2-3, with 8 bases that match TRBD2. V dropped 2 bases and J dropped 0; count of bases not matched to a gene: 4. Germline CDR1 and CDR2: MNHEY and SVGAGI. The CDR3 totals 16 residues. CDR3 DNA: TGTGCCAGCAGTTACCGGCCTAGCGGGAGCACAGATACGCAGTATTTT. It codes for CASSYRPSGSTDTQYF.

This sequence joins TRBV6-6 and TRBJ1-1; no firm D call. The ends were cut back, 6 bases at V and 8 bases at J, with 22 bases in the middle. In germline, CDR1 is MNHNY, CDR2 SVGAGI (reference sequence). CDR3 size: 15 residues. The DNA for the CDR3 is TGTGCCAGCAGGAAAACAGATCGGGTGGGTTGGGAAGCTTTCTTT. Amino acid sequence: CASRKTDRVGWEAFF.

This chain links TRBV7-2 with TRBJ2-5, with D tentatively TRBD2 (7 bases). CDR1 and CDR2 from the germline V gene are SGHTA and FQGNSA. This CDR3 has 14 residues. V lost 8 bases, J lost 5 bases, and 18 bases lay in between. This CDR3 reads CASGGGQGGETQYF. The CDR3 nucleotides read TGTGCCAGCGGGGGGGGACAAGGGGGGGAGACCCAGTACTTC.

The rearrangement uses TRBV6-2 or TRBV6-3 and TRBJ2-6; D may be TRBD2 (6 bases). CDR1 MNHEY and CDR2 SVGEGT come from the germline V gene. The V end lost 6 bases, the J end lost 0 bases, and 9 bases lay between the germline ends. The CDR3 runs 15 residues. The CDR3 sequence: CASSQGGSGANVLTF. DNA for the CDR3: TGTGCCAGCAGCCAGGGAGGCTCTGGGGCCAACGTCCTGACTTTC.

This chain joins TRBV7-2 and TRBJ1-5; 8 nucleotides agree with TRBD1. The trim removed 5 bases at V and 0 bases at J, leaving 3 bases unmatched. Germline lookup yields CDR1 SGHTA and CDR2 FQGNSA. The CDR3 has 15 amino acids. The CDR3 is CASSRDRNSNQPQHF. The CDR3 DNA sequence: TGTGCCAGCAGCAGGGACAGGAATAGCAATCAGCCCCAGCATTTT.

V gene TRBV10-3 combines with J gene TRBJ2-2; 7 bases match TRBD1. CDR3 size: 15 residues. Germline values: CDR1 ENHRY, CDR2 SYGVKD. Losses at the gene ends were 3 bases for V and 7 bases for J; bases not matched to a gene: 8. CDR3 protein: CAISEPGQVHGELFF. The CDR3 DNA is TGTGCCATCAGTGAACCCGGACAGGTCCACGGGGAGCTGTTTTTT.

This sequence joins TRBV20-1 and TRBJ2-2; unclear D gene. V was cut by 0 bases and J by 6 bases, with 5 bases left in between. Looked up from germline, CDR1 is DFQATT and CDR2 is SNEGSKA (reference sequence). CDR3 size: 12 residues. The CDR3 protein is CSARDVAGELFF. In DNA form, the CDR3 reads TGCAGTGCTAGAGACGTAGCCGGGGAGCTGTTTTTT.

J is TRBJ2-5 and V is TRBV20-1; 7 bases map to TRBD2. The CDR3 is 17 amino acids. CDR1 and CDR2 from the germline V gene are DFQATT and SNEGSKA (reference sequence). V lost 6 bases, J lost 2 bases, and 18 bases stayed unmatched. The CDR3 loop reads CSASSVGVAGKQETQYF. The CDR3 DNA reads TGCAGTGCCAGCTCGGTCGGGGTAGCGGGTAAACAAGAGACCCAGTACTTC.

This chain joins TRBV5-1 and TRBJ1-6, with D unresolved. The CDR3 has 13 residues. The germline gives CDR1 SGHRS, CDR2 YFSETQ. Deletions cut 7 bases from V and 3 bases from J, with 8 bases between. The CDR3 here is CASSGRYNSPLHF. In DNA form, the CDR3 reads TGCGCCAGCTCGGGTCGCTATAATTCACCCCTCCACTTT. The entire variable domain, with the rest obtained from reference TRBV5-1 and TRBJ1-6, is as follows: KAGVTQTPRYLIKTRGQQVTLSCSPISGHRSVSWYQQTPGQGLQFLFEYFSETQRNKGNFPGRFSGRQFSNSRSEMNVSTLELGDSALYLCASSGRYNSPLHFGNGTRLTVT.

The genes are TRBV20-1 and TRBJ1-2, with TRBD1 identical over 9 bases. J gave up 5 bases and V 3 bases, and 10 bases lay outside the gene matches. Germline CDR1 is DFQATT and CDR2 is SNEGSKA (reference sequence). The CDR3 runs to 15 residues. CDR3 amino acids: CSASPTGGKRYGYTF. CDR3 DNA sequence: TGCAGTGCTAGCCCGACAGGGGGGAAAAGGTATGGCTACACCTTC.

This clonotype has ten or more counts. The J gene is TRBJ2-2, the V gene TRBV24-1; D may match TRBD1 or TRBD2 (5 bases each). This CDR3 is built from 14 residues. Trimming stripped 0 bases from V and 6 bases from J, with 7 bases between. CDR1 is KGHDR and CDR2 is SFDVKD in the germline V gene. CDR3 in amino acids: CATSDLRGPGELFF. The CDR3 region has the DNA TGTGCCACCAGTGATTTGCGGGGACCCGGGGAGCTGTTTTTT.

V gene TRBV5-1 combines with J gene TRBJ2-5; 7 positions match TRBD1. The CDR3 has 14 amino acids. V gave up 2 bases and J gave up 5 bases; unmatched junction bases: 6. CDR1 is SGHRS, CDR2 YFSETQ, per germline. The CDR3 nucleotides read TGCGCCAGCAGCTTAACAGGGGAGTACGAGACCCAGTACTTC. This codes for CASSLTGEYETQYF.

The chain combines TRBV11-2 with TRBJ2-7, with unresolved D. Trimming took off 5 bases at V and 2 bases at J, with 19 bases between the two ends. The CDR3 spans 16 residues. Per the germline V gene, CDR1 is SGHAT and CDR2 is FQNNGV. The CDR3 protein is CASSTSIRDLAYEQYF. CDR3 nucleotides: TGTGCCAGCAGCACATCAATAAGAGACCTCGCCTACGAGCAGTACTTC.

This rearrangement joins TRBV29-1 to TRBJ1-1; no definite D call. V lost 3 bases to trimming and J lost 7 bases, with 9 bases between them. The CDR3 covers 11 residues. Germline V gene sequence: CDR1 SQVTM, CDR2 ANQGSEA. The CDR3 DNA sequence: TGCAGCGTTGAGACGGGGTTTGAAGCTTTCTTT. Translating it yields CSVETGFEAFF.

The CDR3 protein is CASTAGAGGFTDTQYF. The CDR3 region has the DNA TGTGCCAGCACCGCAGGGGCGGGGGGGTTCACAGATACGCAGTATTTT. V is TRBV12-3 or TRBV12-4 and J is TRBJ2-3; 9 bases match TRBD2. This CDR3 contains 16 residues. J gave up 2 bases and V 7 bases, and 10 bases lay outside the gene matches.

The CDR3 reads CASSIGTGGYEQYF. The CDR3 coding sequence is TGTGCCAGTAGTATCGGGACAGGGGGCTACGAGCAGTACTTC. The chain combines TRBV19 with TRBJ2-7; 11 bases map to TRBD1. Germline-derived CDR1 and CDR2 are LNHDA and SQIVND (reference sequence). V was pared by 3 bases and J by 3 bases, with 1 base of the junction left unmatched. The length of the CDR3 is 14 residues.

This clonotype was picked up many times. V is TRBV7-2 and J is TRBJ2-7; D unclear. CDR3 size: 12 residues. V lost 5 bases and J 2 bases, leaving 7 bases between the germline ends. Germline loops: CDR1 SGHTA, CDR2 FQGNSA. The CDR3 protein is CASSPWTYEQYF. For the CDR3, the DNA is TGTGCCAGCAGCCCCTGGACCTACGAGCAGTACTTC.

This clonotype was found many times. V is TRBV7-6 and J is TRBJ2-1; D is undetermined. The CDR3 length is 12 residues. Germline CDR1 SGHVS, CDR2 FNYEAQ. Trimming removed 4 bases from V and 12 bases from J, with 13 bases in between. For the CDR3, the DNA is TGTGCCAGCAGCTATGGAAGCGACGGGCAGTTCTTC. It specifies CASSYGSDGQFF.

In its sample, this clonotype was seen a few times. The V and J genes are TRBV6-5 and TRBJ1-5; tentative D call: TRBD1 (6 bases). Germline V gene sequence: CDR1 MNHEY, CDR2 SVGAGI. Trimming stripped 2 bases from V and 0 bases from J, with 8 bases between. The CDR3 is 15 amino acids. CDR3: CASSYGGASNQPQHF. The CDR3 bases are TGTGCCAGCAGTTACGGGGGGGCTAGCAATCAGCCCCAGCATTTT.

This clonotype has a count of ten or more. CDR3 sequence reads: CASTRDREGNTIYF. The CDR3 DNA is TGTGCCAGCACCCGGGACAGGGAGGGAAACACCATATATTTT. J is TRBJ1-3 and V is TRBV12-3 or TRBV12-4, with 9 bases aligning to TRBD1. The CDR3 is 14 residues long. V was pared by 7 bases and J by 4 bases, with 5 bases of the junction left unmatched.

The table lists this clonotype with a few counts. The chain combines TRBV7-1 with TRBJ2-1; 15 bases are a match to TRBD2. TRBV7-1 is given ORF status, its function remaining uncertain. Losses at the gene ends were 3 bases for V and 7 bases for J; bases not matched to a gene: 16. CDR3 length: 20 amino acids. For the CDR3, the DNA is TGTGCCAGCAGCTCGCGCGGACTAGCGGGAGGGCCGCGTTTTTTTAATGAGCAGTTCTTC. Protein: CASSSRGLAGGPRFFNEQFF.

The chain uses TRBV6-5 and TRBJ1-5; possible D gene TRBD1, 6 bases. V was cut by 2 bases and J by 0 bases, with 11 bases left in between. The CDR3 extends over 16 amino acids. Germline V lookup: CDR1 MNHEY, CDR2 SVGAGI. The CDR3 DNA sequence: TGTGCCAGCAGTTACCGGACAGTTGATAGCAATCAGCCCCAGCATTTT. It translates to CASSYRTVDSNQPQHF.

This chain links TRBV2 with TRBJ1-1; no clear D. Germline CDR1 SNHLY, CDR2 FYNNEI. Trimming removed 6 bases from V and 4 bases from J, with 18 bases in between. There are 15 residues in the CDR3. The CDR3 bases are TGTGCCAGCAGCCCGATGAACTCCGTGAGCACTGAAGCTTTCTTT. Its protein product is CASSPMNSVSTEAFF.